These 31 T cell receptor beta chains came from one sample sequenced in a study of T cells in Graves' hyperthyroidism and ophthalmopathy. RNA transcripts provided the source from which TCR beta CDR3 regions were amplified. The TCR CDR3 was amplified in a first-round RT-PCR using the HTBI primer set. TCRdb used MiXCR to reprocess the multiplex PCR reads, holding one entry per CDR3 protein. The sample lists about 580,000 distinct CDR3 sequences, under 60% occurring once. Sample: peripheral blood or thyroid tissue (not recorded which). The receptors shown here come from a woman under 30 with Graves' hyperthyroidism.

The chain recombines TRBV10-3 with TRBJ2-5; D possibly uses TRBD1 or TRBD2 (5 bases each). CDR3 length: 12 amino acids. Per the germline V gene, CDR1 is ENHRY and CDR2 is SYGVKD. V was clipped by 7 bases and J by 4 bases, with 10 bases between them. The CDR3 spells CAITEGTETQYF. The DNA of the CDR3 is TGTGCCATCACCGAAGGGACAGAGACCCAGTACTTC.

The chain carries TRBV5-1 and TRBJ2-3; no clear D gene. V dropped 3 bases and J dropped 1 base, with 15 bases sitting between them. Germline values: CDR1 SGHRS, CDR2 YFSETQ. The CDR3 runs to 16 residues. This CDR3 reads CASSSLKGSGTDTQYF. As DNA, the CDR3 is TGCGCCAGCAGCTCGCTCAAGGGATCCGGCACAGATACGCAGTATTTT.

Only a few counts were recorded for this clonotype. This sequence joins TRBV2 and TRBJ1-2; 7 bases fit TRBD1. Germline V gene sequence: CDR1 SNHLY, CDR2 FYNNEI. The V segment lost 1 base and the J segment 4 bases; nucleotides outside the gene matches: 0. CDR3 length equals 13 residues. The CDR3 DNA sequence: TGTGCCAGCAGTGAAGAGGGGGCCTATGGCTACACCTTC. It translates to CASSEEGAYGYTF.

This clonotype was recorded many times. CDR3 residues: CASSQVPHDADSPLHF. CDR3 in DNA: TGCGCCAGCAGCCAAGTGCCCCACGACGCAGATTCACCCCTCCACTTT. This chain joins TRBV4-1 and TRBJ1-6; D unclear. The CDR3 sequence is 16 residues long. CDR1 and CDR2 from the germline V gene are MGHRA and YSYEKL. V was shortened by 1 base and J by 8 bases, with 15 bases between the two germline ends.

This clonotype was counted at least ten times. This sequence joins TRBV2 and TRBJ1-4; possibly TRBD1 for D (6 bases). Per the germline V gene, CDR1 is SNHLY and CDR2 is FYNNEI. V was pared by 5 bases and J by 2 bases, with 9 bases between. CDR3 length: 14 amino acids. CDR3 sequence reads: CASSWTETNEKLFF. In DNA, the CDR3 is TGTGCCAGCAGTTGGACAGAGACTAATGAAAAACTGTTTTTT.

Regarding this clonotype: A much larger clone sits a single nucleotide away, making a read error possible. V usage is TRBV20-1 and J usage is TRBJ1-1; D unresolved. Trimming took off 6 bases at V and 4 bases at J, with 18 bases between the two ends. Germline loops: CDR1 DFQATT, CDR2 SNEGSKA (reference sequence). CDR3 length equals 14 residues. This CDR3 reads CSAPRGAMSTEAFF. CDR3 DNA: TGCAGTGCCCCCCGGGGTGCAATGAGCACTGAAGCTTTCTTT.

This clonotype was counted many times. The genes are TRBV30 and TRBJ1-5; 9 bases are shared with TRBD1. The ends lost 7 bases at V and 7 bases at J; junction bases unmatched: 5. The CDR3 has 12 residues. Germline CDR1 reads GTSNPN; CDR2 reads SVGIG (reference sequence). CDR3 sequence (DNA): TGTGCCTTGGGACAGGGAGGCCAGCCCCAGCATTTT. Translated: CALGQGGQPQHF.

To note about this clonotype: A much larger clone lies a single base off, so this may be a read error. CDR3 nucleotides: TGTGCCAGCAACCAAGATCCGGGGGCGGTAAATCCGGAAGCTTTCTTT. This translates into CASNQDPGAVNPEAFF. The rearrangement uses TRBV7-9 and TRBJ1-1, with D possibly TRBD1 on 6 matching bases. Trimming took off 7 bases at V and 8 bases at J, with 26 bases between the two ends. This CDR3 is built from 16 residues. Looked up from germline, CDR1 is SEHNR and CDR2 is FQNEAQ (reference sequence).

The rearrangement joins TRBV12-3 or TRBV12-4 to TRBJ2-2; possible D gene TRBD2, 6 bases. The CDR3 covers 14 residues. Deletions cut 7 bases from V and 4 bases from J, with 13 bases between. The CDR3 coding sequence is TGTGCCAGCAAGGCGGGGTTGGGCACCGGGGAGCTGTTTTTT. This translates into CASKAGLGTGELFF.

In its sample, this clonotype was seen a few times. Germline is not matched at one junction end, which may reflect a read error. This chain uses TRBV7-9 with TRBJ1-1; D gene unclear. CDR1 and CDR2 from the germline V gene are SEHNR and FQNEAQ (reference sequence). CDR3 length equals 15 residues. The CDR3 protein is CTSSLEETVNTEAFF. The CDR3 region has the DNA TGTACCAGCAGCTTGGAGGAGACGGTGAACACTGAAGCCTTCTTT.

The genes are TRBV29-1 and TRBJ2-7; the match to TRBD2 covers 13 bases. Looked up from germline, CDR1 is SQVTM and CDR2 is ANQGSEA. The CDR3 runs 15 residues. Germline trimming cut 6 bases from V and 2 bases from J; bases unmatched to any gene: 7. As DNA, the CDR3 is TGCAGCGTAGCCTCGGGACTAGCGGGACCCTACGAGCAGTACTTC. It codes for CSVASGLAGPYEQYF.

In its sample, this clonotype was seen many times. The genes are TRBV29-1 and TRBJ2-7; 9 bases line up with TRBD2. CDR1 is SQVTM, CDR2 ANQGSEA, per germline. The CDR3 sequence is 14 residues long. V trimming: 4 bases; J trimming: 0 bases; junction bases outside the gene matches: 4. CDR3 sequence reads: CSVAASGISYEQYF. In nucleotides, the CDR3 is TGCAGCGTTGCGGCTAGCGGGATCTCCTACGAGCAGTACTTC.

This clonotype occurred many times. The rearrangement joins TRBV5-1 to TRBJ1-5, with a tentative D call TRBD1 (6 bases). The V end was cut by 4 bases, the J end by 0 bases, with 11 bases between. Germline V lookup: CDR1 SGHRS, CDR2 YFSETQ. The CDR3 runs to 15 residues. The CDR3 here is CASSPGDTSNQPQHF. In DNA, the CDR3 is TGCGCCAGCAGCCCGGGGGACACTAGCAATCAGCCCCAGCATTTT.

There are many counts of this clonotype. This chain joins TRBV11-3 and TRBJ1-2, with D hard to call. This CDR3 is 17 amino acids long. V was clipped by 0 bases and J by 2 bases, with 16 bases between them. CDR1 is SGHNT and CDR2 is YENEEA in the germline V gene. The CDR3, as DNA: TGTGCCAGCAGCTTAGAAGGAAGAGGACGGTGGAACTATGGCTACACCTTC. It codes for CASSLEGRGRWNYGYTF.

There are many counts of this clonotype. The chain has TRBV28 and TRBJ2-5, with no clear D. This CDR3 comprises 14 residues. V was trimmed by 3 bases and J by 5 bases, leaving 13 bases between them. Looked up from germline, CDR1 is MDHEN and CDR2 is SYDVKM. CDR3 coding DNA: TGTGCCAGCAGTTTGGAGTCGTTGGTGGAGACCCAGTACTTC. This translates into CASSLESLVETQYF.

With regard to this clonotype: The conserved closing phenylalanine or tryptophan is absent in this CDR3, likely reflecting a read error. This rearrangement joins TRBV29-1 to TRBJ1-1, with D maybe TRBD1 (6 bases). CDR1 and CDR2 (germline): SQVTM, ANQGSEA. The CDR3 is 13 amino acids. The CDR3 sequence: CNVEPTGHTEAFL. The DNA of the CDR3 is TGCAACGTTGAACCAACAGGGCACACTGAAGCTTTCCTT.

As concerns this clonotype: A much larger clone sits a single nucleotide away, making a read error possible. In DNA, the CDR3 is TGTGCCAGCAAGTCCCATGGGAGCATCGAGCAGTACTTC. This sequence encodes CASKSHGSIEQYF. The rearrangement joins TRBV6-1 to TRBJ2-7; the D gene is possibly TRBD2 (5 bases). Between the trimmed V and J ends, which lost 7 bases and 6 bases, there was a span of 16 bases. The CDR3 spans 13 residues. Germline CDR1 and CDR2: MNHNS and SASEGT.

J is TRBJ1-2 and V is TRBV29-1; D ambiguous. The CDR3 covers 12 residues. Germline loops: CDR1 SQVTM, CDR2 ANQGSEA. CDR3 nucleotide sequence: TGCAGGCGAGACGGTCTTAACTATGGCTACACCTTC. It is translated as CRRDGLNYGYTF.

The V gene is TRBV7-9, the J gene TRBJ1-2, with unresolved D. Germline loops: CDR1 SEHNR, CDR2 FQNEAQ (reference sequence). Trimming left V 1 base short and J 6 bases short, with 15 bases between. The CDR3 contains 15 residues. CDR3 coding DNA: TGTGCCAGCAGCTTAGACTCCCTTCTGACTGATGGCTACACCTTC. As protein: CASSLDSLLTDGYTF.

The rearrangement joins TRBV10-3 to TRBJ2-7; 8 bases align to TRBD1. CDR3 length equals 13 residues. V shed 11 bases and J 6 bases; nucleotides not matched to a gene: 12. Per the germline V gene, CDR1 is ENHRY and CDR2 is SYGVKD. The CDR3 sequence: CAGRLPGGTEQYF. CDR3 nucleotide sequence: TGTGCCGGCAGACTCCCAGGGGGCACCGAGCAGTACTTC.

This clonotype was found a few times. The chain combines TRBV2 with TRBJ2-5; maybe TRBD2 (8 bases). Germline V gives CDR1 SNHLY, CDR2 FYNNEI. V lost 6 bases, J lost 4 bases, and 18 bases lay in between. The CDR3 totals 15 residues. The CDR3, as DNA: TGTGCCAGCAGCACCGGACAGGCGGGGGGAGAGACCCAGTACTTC. Translation gives CASSTGQAGGETQYF. The full variable domain, completed using reference TRBV2 and TRBJ2-5, is EPEVTQTPSHQVTQMGQEVILRCVPISNHLYFYWYRQILGQKVEFLVSFYNNEISEKSEIFDDQFSVERPDGSNFTLKIRSTKLEDSAMYFCASSTGQAGGETQYFGPGTRLLVL.

The chain uses TRBV9 and TRBJ2-7; no firm D call. This CDR3 contains 14 residues. With 0 bases removed from V and 2 bases from J, the gap between germline ends came to 9 bases. The germline V gene has CDR1 SGDLS and CDR2 YYNGEE. CDR3 nucleotides: TGTGCCAGCAGCGTAGGGATGCCCCCCTACGAGCAGTACTTC. Amino acids: CASSVGMPPYEQYF. Full variable domain (remainder filled in from reference TRBV9 and TRBJ2-7): DSGVTQTPKHLITATGQRVTLRCSPRSGDLSVYWYQQSLDQGLQFLIQYYNGEERAKGNILERFSAQQFPDLHSELNLSSLELGDSALYFCASSVGMPPYEQYFGPGTRLTVT.

This chain uses TRBV20-1 with TRBJ2-7; 10 bases fit TRBD2. Trimming took 6 bases from V and 7 from J; bases not matched to a gene: 9. Germline-derived CDR1 and CDR2 are DFQATT and SNEGSKA (reference sequence). The CDR3 has 13 amino acids. CDR3 sequence reads: CSAILAGAQEQYF. The CDR3 coding sequence is TGCAGTGCGATCCTAGCGGGAGCGCAGGAGCAGTACTTC.

This clonotype was observed at least ten times. The J gene is TRBJ2-5, the V gene TRBV4-1, with unresolved D. CDR1 and CDR2 from the germline V gene are MGHRA and YSYEKL. The length of the CDR3 is 14 residues. V was pared by 5 bases and J by 2 bases, with 12 bases between. In nucleotides, the CDR3 is TGCGCCAGCAGCTCCCGGGCGGTACAAGAGACCCAGTACTTC. Protein sequence: CASSSRAVQETQYF.

The V gene is TRBV2, the J gene TRBJ2-7; perhaps D is TRBD1 or TRBD2 (5 bases each). V shed 3 bases and J shed 2 bases, with 11 bases lying between them. The CDR3 spans 14 residues. CDR1 is SNHLY and CDR2 is FYNNEI in the germline V gene. The CDR3 DNA sequence: TGTGCCAGCAGTGACAGGGAGAACCCCTACGAGCAGTACTTC. Its translation: CASSDRENPYEQYF. The complete variable domain, with remaining parts taken from reference TRBV2 and TRBJ2-7, reads EPEVTQTPSHQVTQMGQEVILRCVPISNHLYFYWYRQILGQKVEFLVSFYNNEISEKSEIFDDQFSVERPDGSNFTLKIRSTKLEDSAMYFCASSDRENPYEQYFGPGTRLTVT.

As to this clonotype: At one end the junction does not follow the germline gene, possibly because of a read error. The genes are TRBV12-3 or TRBV12-4 and TRBJ2-7, with D possibly TRBD2 on 6 matching bases. The CDR3 totals 13 residues. Here the CDR3 DNA reads TGTGCCAGCAGCTTAGGGGACTTCCACGAGCAGTACTTC. This gives the protein CASSLGDFHEQYF.

This clonotype appeared a few times. The chain recombines TRBV13 with TRBJ2-7; 7 bases map to TRBD2. CDR1 PRHDT and CDR2 FYEKMQ come from the germline V gene (reference sequence). Trimming took 5 bases from V and 0 from J; bases not matched to a gene: 7. This CDR3 region has 15 residues. The CDR3 nucleotides read TGTGCCAGCAGCCGAACTAGCGTCGGCTCCTACGAGCAGTACTTC. It specifies CASSRTSVGSYEQYF.

V is TRBV20-1 and J is TRBJ2-7; 13 nucleotides match TRBD2. The V gene's germline CDR1 is DFQATT and CDR2 SNEGSKA (reference sequence). The CDR3 is 17 amino acids. V shed 5 bases, J shed 7 bases, and the junction held 17 bases outside the gene matches. CDR3 residues: CSAGAGTSGTLYNEQYF. The DNA of the CDR3 is TGCAGTGCTGGGGCTGGGACTAGCGGGACTCTCTACAATGAGCAGTACTTC.

This clonotype appeared a few times. V usage is TRBV3-1 and J usage is TRBJ2-7; 7 bases fit TRBD1. The V and J ends lost 0 bases and 3 bases, in that order; junction bases with no gene match: 14. The CDR3 has 18 amino acids. The germline CDR1 and CDR2 sequences are LGHDT and YNNKEL (reference sequence). This CDR3 reads CASSQDPRTGGKVYEQYF. The CDR3 DNA follows: TGTGCCAGCAGCCAAGACCCCAGGACAGGCGGAAAAGTCTACGAGCAGTACTTC.

In its sample, this clonotype was seen many times. J is TRBJ2-2 and V is TRBV29-1; 7 bases are shared with TRBD2. The CDR3 is made up of 14 amino acids. Germline assignment: CDR1 SQVTM and CDR2 ANQGSEA. The trim removed 4 bases at V and 2 bases at J, leaving 4 bases unmatched. CDR3: CSVAGGLNTGELFF. CDR3 in DNA: TGCAGCGTTGCGGGAGGACTTAACACCGGGGAGCTGTTTTTT.

The CDR3 here is CSARDLAGLETQYF. In nucleotides, the CDR3 is TGCAGTGCTAGGGATCTAGCGGGATTGGAGACCCAGTACTTC. The rearrangement joins TRBV20-1 to TRBJ2-5; 9 bases line up with TRBD2. The length of the CDR3 is 14 residues. V shed 3 bases, J shed 5 bases, and the junction held 7 bases outside the gene matches. Germline-derived CDR1 and CDR2 are DFQATT and SNEGSKA (reference sequence).